A single sample is the source of the 14 T cell receptor beta chains below, sequenced in a study of shared clonotypes between healthy human individuals. This table comes from immunoSEQ multiplex PCR, and its TCRdb copy is limited to in-frame clones, with some not included. The sample shows around 2.1 million clones, 90% to 96% of them seen only once. Sequences were obtained from naive CD4+ T cells sorted from blood. Sample subset: CD45RA+ positively selected. The receptors derive from a man aged 18 to 30 in good health.

The gene calls are TRBV11-3 and TRBJ2-1, with D maybe TRBD2 (6 bases). Germline V CDR1 and CDR2: SGHNT, YENEEA. V dropped 5 bases and J dropped 3 bases, with 20 bases sitting between them. The CDR3 runs to 17 residues. The CDR3, as DNA: TGTGCCAGCAGCCCCCATTGGAGGGATGGAGACTACAATGAGCAGTTCTTC. This sequence encodes CASSPHWRDGDYNEQFF.

This clone is a singleton in its sample. V usage is TRBV7-8 and J usage is TRBJ2-7; the match to TRBD2 covers 7 bases. Germline V gene sequence: CDR1 SGHVS, CDR2 FQNEAQ. The CDR3 is made up of 15 amino acids. Unmatched junction bases numbered 11, after V lost 7 bases and J lost 2 bases. DNA of the CDR3: TGTGCCAGCACTCCTGGGGGGAGGGAACCCTACGAGCAGTACTTC. Its protein is CASTPGGREPYEQYF.

The chain employs TRBV6-6 and TRBJ1-6; tentatively, D is TRBD1 (5 bases). This CDR3 contains 15 residues. V was pared by 3 bases and J by 10 bases, with 16 bases between. The germline V gene encodes CDR1 MNHNY and CDR2 SVGAGI (reference sequence). DNA of the CDR3: TGTGCCAGCAGTTATGGACACGCTCGCGGCTCACCCCTCCACTTT. This gives the protein CASSYGHARGSPLHF.

As for this clone: Other DNA sequences within the sample encode an identical CDR3. The genes are TRBV5-1 and TRBJ1-6; D not resolved. The V and J ends lost 5 bases and 7 bases respectively, with 7 bases between them. Germline CDR1 SGHRS, CDR2 YFSETQ. The CDR3 consists of 12 residues. The chain's CDR3 is CASSVGNSPLHF. The CDR3 DNA follows: TGCGCCAGCAGTGTCGGAAATTCACCCCTCCACTTT.

A word on this clone: This specimen includes other DNA sequences encoding the same CDR3. The rearrangement uses TRBV6-5 and TRBJ1-6; TRBD1 is a possible D gene (5 bases). Trimming took off 5 bases at V and 1 base at J, with 6 bases between the two ends. Looked up from germline, CDR1 is MNHEY and CDR2 is SVGAGI. The CDR3 totals 14 residues. CDR3 residues: CASSPGSYNSPLHF. The CDR3 bases are TGTGCCAGCAGTCCAGGGTCCTATAATTCACCCCTCCACTTT.

As concerns this clone: Other nucleotide sequences in the sample specify the same CDR3. The chain has TRBV6-5 and TRBJ1-2, with TRBD1 matching over 7 bases. Trimming took 2 bases from V and 4 from J; bases not matched to a gene: 4. Germline V gene lookup returns CDR1 MNHEY and CDR2 SVGAGI. CDR3 length equals 14 residues. The CDR3 loop reads CASSYRGRSYGYTF. The CDR3 bases are TGTGCCAGCAGTTACAGGGGGCGCAGCTATGGCTACACCTTC.

In regard to this clone: The identical CDR3 is also encoded by other nucleotide sequences in the sample. CDR3 nucleotide sequence: TGTGCCAGCAGAGGCTCTGGGGCCAACGTCCTGACTTTC. It specifies CASRGSGANVLTF. This rearrangement joins TRBV9 to TRBJ2-6; D gene uncertain. The CDR3 length is 13 residues. The V gene's germline CDR1 is SGDLS and CDR2 YYNGEE. The V end was cut by 5 bases, the J end by 0 bases, with 3 bases between.

This sequence joins TRBV7-2 and TRBJ1-2; 12 positions match TRBD1. Germline V gene sequence: CDR1 SGHTA, CDR2 FQGNSA. The CDR3 spans 16 residues. The V gene end was trimmed by 5 bases and the J gene end by 1 base; junction bases not matched to a gene: 5. The CDR3 spells CASSQGQGAYNYGYTF. In DNA form, the CDR3 reads TGTGCCAGCAGCCAGGGACAGGGGGCATATAACTATGGCTACACCTTC. Full variable domain (missing parts from reference TRBV7-2 and TRBJ1-2): GAGVSQSPSNKVTEKGKDVELRCDPISGHTALYWYRQSLGQGLEFLIYFQGNSAPDKSGLPSDRFSAERTGGSVSTLTIQRTQQEDSAVYLCASSQGQGAYNYGYTFGSGTRLTVV.

The chain joins TRBV28 to TRBJ2-7; TRBD1 is a possible D gene (5 bases). V was shortened by 5 bases and J by 0 bases, with 8 bases between the two germline ends. The CDR3 extends over 13 amino acids. Per the germline V gene, CDR1 is MDHEN and CDR2 is SYDVKM. This chain's CDR3 is CASSGAVSYEQYF. The CDR3 DNA is TGTGCCAGCAGTGGGGCCGTCTCCTACGAGCAGTACTTC.

V and J are TRBV7-2 and TRBJ2-7; weak D call: TRBD2 (5 bases). The CDR3 is made up of 14 amino acids. Germline V lookup: CDR1 SGHTA, CDR2 FQGNSA. The V and J ends lost 5 bases and 6 bases respectively, with 17 bases between them. The CDR3 region is CASSPLPPLAEQYF. The CDR3 nucleotides read TGTGCCAGCAGCCCCCTCCCCCCGCTAGCCGAGCAGTACTTC.

The chain employs TRBV5-1 and TRBJ1-2; perhaps TRBD1 as D (5 bases). Germline V gives CDR1 SGHRS, CDR2 YFSETQ. V dropped 0 bases and J dropped 0 bases, with 12 bases sitting between them. The CDR3 sequence is 16 residues long. CDR3 DNA: TGCGCCAGCAGCTTGGAGGGGAGCCACCCTAACTATGGCTACACCTTC. Protein product: CASSLEGSHPNYGYTF.

The chain couples TRBV6-5 to TRBJ2-3; 8 nucleotides match TRBD1. The CDR3 spans 15 residues. CDR1 and CDR2 from the germline V gene are MNHEY and SVGAGI. Trimming removed 5 bases from V and 3 bases from J; junction bases left unmatched: 7. Written as DNA, the CDR3 is TGTGCCAGCAGTCTTTCTTGGACAGGGACAGATACGCAGTATTTT. It specifies CASSLSWTGTDTQYF.

Here the CDR3 reads CASSYGQENQPQHF. The CDR3 DNA is TGTGCCAGCAGTTACGGACAGGAAAATCAGCCCCAGCATTTT. The chain joins TRBV6-5 to TRBJ1-5; 7 bases are shared with TRBD1. The germline CDR1 and CDR2 sequences are MNHEY and SVGAGI. V trimming: 2 bases; J trimming: 4 bases; junction bases outside the gene matches: 2. CDR3 length equals 14 residues.

This chain uses TRBV5-1 with TRBJ2-1; 10 bases match TRBD2. Germline loops: CDR1 SGHRS, CDR2 YFSETQ. The CDR3 spans 15 residues. V dropped 4 bases and J dropped 3; count of bases not matched to a gene: 4. CDR3 loop: CASSTTSGIYNEQFF. The CDR3 DNA reads TGCGCCAGCAGCACCACTAGCGGGATCTACAATGAGCAGTTCTTC. The full variable domain, in which reference TRBV5-1 and TRBJ2-1 provide the parts outside the CDR3, is KAGVTQTPRYLIKTRGQQVTLSCSPISGHRSVSWYQQTPGQGLQFLFEYFSETQRNKGNFPGRFSGRQFSNSRSEMNVSTLELGDSALYLCASSTTSGIYNEQFFGPGTRLTVL.